This T cell receptor beta chain was identified in a study of T cell responses to AZD1222 COVID-19 vaccine. The wider study: Combined were second doses at about 4 or about 12 weeks.

Profiling relied on immunoSEQ multiplex PCR, and the TCRdb table lists in-frame clones only, not all of them. Of tens of thousands of clones listed, 89% are singletons. Study results and limitations: Repertoire sampling happened only post peak T cell response. Among spike-specific TCRs, nearly half reportedly target unmutated variant regions. Females outnumbered males among donors, who were mostly white British; clonal diversity was possibly underestimated.

The germline V gene has CDR1 SGHVS and CDR2 FQNEAQ. The V and J ends lost 4 bases and 2 bases respectively, with 12 bases between them. The length of the CDR3 is 15 residues. Of note for this clone: Its specificity is not known.

The receptor comes from an adult in good health. The sequences come from peripheral blood, collected on day 0 of AZD1222 vaccination. V and J are TRBV7-8 and TRBJ1-5, with a possible D match to TRBD1 (5 bases). The DNA of the CDR3 is TGTGCCAGCAGCTCCGGGAGGGACGGCAATCAGCCCCAGCATTTT. Translated: CASSSGRDGNQPQHF.